These 8 T cell receptor beta chains originate from one sample sequenced in a study of OX40 agonist ivuxolimab in advanced cancers. The repertoire was sequenced with immunoSEQ multiplex PCR; TCRdb's copy has only in-frame clones and lacks some. The data contain over 55,000 clones, approximately 90% of them singletons. Material: CD4+ or CD8+ T cells sorted from blood, obtained in a trial of the OX40 agonist ivuxolimab. These receptors came from an adult with an advanced solid tumor such as melanoma, head and neck, liver or kidney cancer.

This chain links TRBV5-1 with TRBJ2-6; D is uncertain. The CDR3 consists of 16 residues. V was pared by 3 bases and J by 1 base, with 11 bases between. CDR1 is SGHRS and CDR2 is YFSETQ in the germline V gene. The DNA for the CDR3 is TGCGCCAGCAGCTCCATCTCGGGTTCTGGGGCCAACGTCCTGACTTTC. This codes for CASSSISGSGANVLTF.

A remark on this clone: The same CDR3 also results from other DNA sequences found in this sample. CDR3 coding DNA: TGTGCCACCACGGGGCCCAATCAGCCCCAGCATTTT. It is translated as CATTGPNQPQHF. The chain has TRBV6-1 and TRBJ1-5, with D possibly being TRBD1 (5 bases). Germline V lookup: CDR1 MNHNS, CDR2 SASEGT. Deletions cut 10 bases from V and 3 bases from J, with 10 bases between. This CDR3 contains 12 residues.

With regard to this clone: Other DNA sequences in this sample translate to the same CDR3. This chain uses TRBV5-1 with TRBJ2-2; 7 bases line up with TRBD1. Trimming at V came to 2 bases and at J to 4 bases, leaving 8 bases not matched to a gene. Germline V gene lookup returns CDR1 SGHRS and CDR2 YFSETQ. The CDR3 extends over 16 amino acids. The CDR3 region has the DNA TGCGCCAGCAGCTTACGACAGGGTTCGGTCACCGGGGAGCTGTTTTTT. Translating it yields CASSLRQGSVTGELFF.

This chain connects TRBV19 to TRBJ2-3; D is possibly TRBD2 (5 bases). V gave up 6 bases and J gave up 7 bases, with 11 bases separating them. The CDR3 is 12 residues long. CDR1 is LNHDA, CDR2 SQIVND, per germline (reference sequence). In nucleotides, the CDR3 is TGTGCCAGTAGCCCCCCGGGGTATACGCAGTATTTT. Its translation is CASSPPGYTQYF.

The chain combines TRBV28 with TRBJ2-5; the D gene is possibly TRBD2 (5 bases). In germline, CDR1 is MDHEN, CDR2 SYDVKM. The CDR3 contains 16 residues. V was trimmed by 7 bases and J by 3 bases, leaving 21 bases between them. DNA of the CDR3: TGTGCCAGCACCGAAAAGAGGGCAGAACTAAAAGAGACCCAGTACTTC. This encodes CASTEKRAELKETQYF.

The chain uses TRBV6-1 and TRBJ2-7, with 16 nucleotides matching TRBD2. J lost 3 bases, V lost 4 bases, and 3 bases had no gene match. This CDR3 has 16 residues. Germline V gives CDR1 MNHNS, CDR2 SASEGT. The CDR3 spells CASSAGLAGGIYEQYF. In DNA form, the CDR3 reads TGTGCCAGCAGTGCGGGACTAGCGGGGGGGATCTACGAGCAGTACTTC.

The genes are TRBV28 and TRBJ1-4; 9 nucleotides line up with TRBD1. The V and J ends lost 2 bases and 6 bases, in that order; junction bases with no gene match: 1. In germline, CDR1 is MDHEN, CDR2 SYDVKM. The CDR3 has 14 residues. As DNA, the CDR3 is TGTGCCAGCAGTTTAACAGGGGGCGATGAAAAACTGTTTTTT. This sequence encodes CASSLTGGDEKLFF.

The chain combines TRBV6-8 with TRBJ2-7; D gene unclear. Germline V CDR1 and CDR2: MNHGY, SAAAGT. The CDR3 length is 11 residues. V was shortened by 2 bases and J by 5 bases, with 4 bases between the two germline ends. The CDR3 DNA follows: TGTGCCAGCAGTTACCTCAACGAGCAGTACTTC. It translates to CASSYLNEQYF.